This TCR beta chain was identified in a study of shared clonotypes between healthy human individuals. The repertoire was sequenced with immunoSEQ multiplex PCR; TCRdb's copy has only in-frame clones and lacks some. This table holds about 1 million clones, about 77% found once. This CDR3 region has 16 residues. V was cut by 1 base and J by 2 bases, with 9 bases left in between. Looked up from germline, CDR1 is MNHNS and CDR2 is SASEGT. The TCR was taken from a man aged 18 to 30 in good health. The sample comprised memory CD4+ T cells sorted from blood. Regarding subset: CD45RA-negative fraction. This rearrangement joins TRBV6-1 to TRBJ2-6, with D possibly matching TRBD2 (6 bases). Here the CDR3 DNA reads TGTGCCAGCAGTGAAGAGGAGGGCACTGGGGCCAACGTCCTGACTTTC. Translating gives CASSEEEGTGANVLTF.